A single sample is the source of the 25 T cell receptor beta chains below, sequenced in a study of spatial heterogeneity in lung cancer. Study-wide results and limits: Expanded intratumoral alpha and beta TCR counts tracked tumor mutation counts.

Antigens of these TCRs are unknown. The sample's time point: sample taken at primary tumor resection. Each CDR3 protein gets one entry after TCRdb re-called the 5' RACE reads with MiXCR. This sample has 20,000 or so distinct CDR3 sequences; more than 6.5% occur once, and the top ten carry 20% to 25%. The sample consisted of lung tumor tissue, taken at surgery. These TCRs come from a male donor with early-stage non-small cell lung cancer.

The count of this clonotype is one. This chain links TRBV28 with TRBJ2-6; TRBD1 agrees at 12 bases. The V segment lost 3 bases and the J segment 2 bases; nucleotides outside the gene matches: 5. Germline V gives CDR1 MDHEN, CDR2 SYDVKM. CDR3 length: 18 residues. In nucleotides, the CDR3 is TGTGCCAGCAGTTTGTCCGGGACAGGGGGCGCTGGGGCCAACGTCCTGACTTTC. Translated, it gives CASSLSGTGGAGANVLTF.

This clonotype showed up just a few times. The CDR3 here is CASTTHRPGQSTDTQYF. In DNA, the CDR3 is TGTGCCAGCACAACTCACCGTCCGGGACAGAGCACAGATACGCAGTATTTT. The chain uses TRBV6-1 and TRBJ2-3; 7 bases are shared with TRBD1. The length of the CDR3 is 17 residues. In germline, CDR1 is MNHNS, CDR2 SASEGT. V lost 7 bases, J lost 0 bases, and 13 bases stayed unmatched.

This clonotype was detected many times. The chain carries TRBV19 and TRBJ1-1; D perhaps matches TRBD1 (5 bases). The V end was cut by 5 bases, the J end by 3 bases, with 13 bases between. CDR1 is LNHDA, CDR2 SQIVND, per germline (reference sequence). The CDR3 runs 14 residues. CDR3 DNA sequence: TGTGCCAGTAGTCCGGGGGACGGCTACACTGAAGCTTTCTTT. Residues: CASSPGDGYTEAFF.

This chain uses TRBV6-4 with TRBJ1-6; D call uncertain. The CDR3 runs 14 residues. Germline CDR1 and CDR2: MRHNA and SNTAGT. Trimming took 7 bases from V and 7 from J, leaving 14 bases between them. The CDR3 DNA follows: TGTGCCAGCACTGCCTCGCCCGGAAATTCACCCCTCCACTTT. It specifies CASTASPGNSPLHF.

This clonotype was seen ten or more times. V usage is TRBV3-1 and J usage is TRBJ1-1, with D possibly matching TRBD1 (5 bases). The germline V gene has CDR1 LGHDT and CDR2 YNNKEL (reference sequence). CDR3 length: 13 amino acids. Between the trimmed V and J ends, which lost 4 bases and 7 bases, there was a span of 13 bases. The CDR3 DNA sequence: TGTGCCAGCAGCCGTTCGGAGGGGAATGAAGCTTTCTTT. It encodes CASSRSEGNEAFF.

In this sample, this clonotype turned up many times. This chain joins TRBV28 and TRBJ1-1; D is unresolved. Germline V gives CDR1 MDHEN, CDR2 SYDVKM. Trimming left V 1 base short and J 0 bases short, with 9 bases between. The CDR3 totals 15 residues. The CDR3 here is CASSLFAGVNTEAFF. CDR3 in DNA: TGTGCCAGCAGTTTATTCGCCGGGGTGAACACTGAAGCTTTCTTT.

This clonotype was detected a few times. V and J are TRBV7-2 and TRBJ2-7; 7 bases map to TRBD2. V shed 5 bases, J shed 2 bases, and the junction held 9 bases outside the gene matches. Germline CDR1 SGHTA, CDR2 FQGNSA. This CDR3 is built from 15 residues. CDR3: CASSPGGGGPYEQYF. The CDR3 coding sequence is TGTGCCAGCAGCCCTGGGGGGGGAGGCCCCTACGAGCAGTACTTC.

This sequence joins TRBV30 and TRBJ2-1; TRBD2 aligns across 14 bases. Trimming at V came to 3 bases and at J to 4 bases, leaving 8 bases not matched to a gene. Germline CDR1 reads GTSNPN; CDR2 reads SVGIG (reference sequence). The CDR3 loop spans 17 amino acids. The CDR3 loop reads CAWRAPGLAGGYNEQFF. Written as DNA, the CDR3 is TGTGCCTGGAGGGCCCCCGGACTAGCGGGAGGTTACAATGAGCAGTTCTTC.

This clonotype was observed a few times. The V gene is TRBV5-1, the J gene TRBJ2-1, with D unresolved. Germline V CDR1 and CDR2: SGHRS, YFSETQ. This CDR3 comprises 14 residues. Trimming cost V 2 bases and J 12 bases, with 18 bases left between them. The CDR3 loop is CASSFMVSNPRQFF. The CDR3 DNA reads TGCGCCAGCAGCTTCATGGTTAGTAACCCGCGGCAGTTCTTC.

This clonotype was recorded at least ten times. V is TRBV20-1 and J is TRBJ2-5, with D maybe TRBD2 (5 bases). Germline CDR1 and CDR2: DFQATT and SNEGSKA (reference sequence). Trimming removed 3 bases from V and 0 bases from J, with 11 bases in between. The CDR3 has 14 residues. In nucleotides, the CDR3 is TGCAGTGCTAGCGGGAACACCTACCAAGAGACCCAGTACTTC. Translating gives CSASGNTYQETQYF.

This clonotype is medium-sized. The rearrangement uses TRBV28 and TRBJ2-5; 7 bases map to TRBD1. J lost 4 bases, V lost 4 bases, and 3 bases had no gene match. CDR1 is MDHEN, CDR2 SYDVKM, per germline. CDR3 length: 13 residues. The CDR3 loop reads CASSSYRGETQYF. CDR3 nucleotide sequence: TGTGCCAGCAGTTCCTACAGGGGAGAGACCCAGTACTTC.

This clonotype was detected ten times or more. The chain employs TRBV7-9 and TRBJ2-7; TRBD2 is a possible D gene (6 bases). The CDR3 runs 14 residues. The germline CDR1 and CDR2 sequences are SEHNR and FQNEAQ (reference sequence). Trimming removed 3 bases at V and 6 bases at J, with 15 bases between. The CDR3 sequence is CASSFATRIGEQYF. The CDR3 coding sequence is TGTGCCAGCAGCTTTGCGACTAGAATCGGCGAGCAGTACTTC.

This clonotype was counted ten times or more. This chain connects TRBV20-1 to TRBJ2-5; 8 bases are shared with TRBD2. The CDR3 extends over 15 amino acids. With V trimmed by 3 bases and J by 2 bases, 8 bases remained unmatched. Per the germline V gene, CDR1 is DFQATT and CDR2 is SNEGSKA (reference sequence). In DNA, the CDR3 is TGCAGTGCTAGTAGGCGGGGGGTTCCTCAAGAGACCCAGTACTTC. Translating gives CSASRRGVPQETQYF.

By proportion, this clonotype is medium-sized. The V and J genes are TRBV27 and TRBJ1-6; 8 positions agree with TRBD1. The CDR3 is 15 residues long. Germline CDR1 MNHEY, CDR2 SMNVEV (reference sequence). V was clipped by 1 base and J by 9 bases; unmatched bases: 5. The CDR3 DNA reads TGTGCCAGCAGTTTATGGACAGGGTTGGCTTCACCCCTCCACTTT. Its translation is CASSLWTGLASPLHF.

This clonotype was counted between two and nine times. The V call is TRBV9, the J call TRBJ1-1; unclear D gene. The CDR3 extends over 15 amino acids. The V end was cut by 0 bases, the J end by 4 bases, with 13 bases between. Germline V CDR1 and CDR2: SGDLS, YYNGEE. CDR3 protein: CASSVAPAGVTEAFF. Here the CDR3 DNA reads TGTGCCAGCAGCGTAGCCCCCGCGGGTGTCACTGAAGCTTTCTTT. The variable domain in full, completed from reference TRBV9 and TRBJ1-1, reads DSGVTQTPKHLITATGQRVTLRCSPRSGDLSVYWYQQSLDQGLQFLIQYYNGEERAKGNILERFSAQQFPDLHSELNLSSLELGDSALYFCASSVAPAGVTEAFFGQGTRLTVV.

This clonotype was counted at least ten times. CDR3 nucleotide sequence: TGTGCCAGCTCCCCGCGGACAGGGGCAGATCAGCCCCAGCATTTT. Its protein is CASSPRTGADQPQHF. The chain links TRBV18 to TRBJ1-5; TRBD1 aligns across 9 bases. Germline loops: CDR1 KGHSH, CDR2 LQKENI. Trimming took 6 bases from V and 5 from J; bases not matched to a gene: 8. There are 15 residues in the CDR3.

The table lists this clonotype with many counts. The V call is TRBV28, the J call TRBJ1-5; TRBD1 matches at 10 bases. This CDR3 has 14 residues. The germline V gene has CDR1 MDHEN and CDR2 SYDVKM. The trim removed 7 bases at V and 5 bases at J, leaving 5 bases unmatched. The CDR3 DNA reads TGTGCCAGCATTACGACAGGGGGCCATCAGCCCCAGCATTTT. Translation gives CASITTGGHQPQHF.

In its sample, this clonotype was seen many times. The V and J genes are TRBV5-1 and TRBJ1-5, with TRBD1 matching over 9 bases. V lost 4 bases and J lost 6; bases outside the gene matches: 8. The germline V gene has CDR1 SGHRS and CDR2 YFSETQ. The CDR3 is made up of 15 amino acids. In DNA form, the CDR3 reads TGCGCCAGCAGCATCGGGACAGGGACAGGTCAGCCCCAGCATTTT. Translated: CASSIGTGTGQPQHF. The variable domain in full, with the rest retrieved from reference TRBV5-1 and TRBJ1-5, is KAGVTQTPRYLIKTRGQQVTLSCSPISGHRSVSWYQQTPGQGLQFLFEYFSETQRNKGNFPGRFSGRQFSNSRSEMNVSTLELGDSALYLCASSIGTGTGQPQHFGDGTRLSIL.

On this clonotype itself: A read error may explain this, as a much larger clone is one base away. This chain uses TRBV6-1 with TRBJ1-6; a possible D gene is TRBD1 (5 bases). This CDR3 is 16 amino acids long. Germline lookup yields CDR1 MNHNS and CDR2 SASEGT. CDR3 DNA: TGTGCCAGCAGACCTGACAGAACAGGCGGAAATTCACTCCTCCACTTT. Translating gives CASRPDRTGGNSLLHF.

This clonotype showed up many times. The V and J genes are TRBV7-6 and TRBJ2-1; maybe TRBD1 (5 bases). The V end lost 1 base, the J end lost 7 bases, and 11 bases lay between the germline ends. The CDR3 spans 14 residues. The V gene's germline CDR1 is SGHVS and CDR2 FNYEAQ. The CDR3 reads CASSLGQIVNEQFF. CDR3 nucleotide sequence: TGTGCCAGCAGCTTAGGACAGATAGTGAATGAGCAGTTCTTC.

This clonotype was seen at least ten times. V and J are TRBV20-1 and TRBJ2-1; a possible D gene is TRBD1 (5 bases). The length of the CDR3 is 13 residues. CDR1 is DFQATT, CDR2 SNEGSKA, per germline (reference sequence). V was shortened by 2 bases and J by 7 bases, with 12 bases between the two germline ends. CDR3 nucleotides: TGCAGTGCTAGACAGGGTGGAGAGAATGAGCAGTTCTTC. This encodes CSARQGGENEQFF.

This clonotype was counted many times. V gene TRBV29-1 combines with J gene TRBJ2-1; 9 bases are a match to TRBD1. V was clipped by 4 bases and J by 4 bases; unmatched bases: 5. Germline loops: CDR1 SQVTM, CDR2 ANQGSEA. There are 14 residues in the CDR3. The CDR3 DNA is TGCAGCGTTGTAGGGACAGGGAAATACAATGAGCAGTTCTTC. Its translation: CSVVGTGKYNEQFF.

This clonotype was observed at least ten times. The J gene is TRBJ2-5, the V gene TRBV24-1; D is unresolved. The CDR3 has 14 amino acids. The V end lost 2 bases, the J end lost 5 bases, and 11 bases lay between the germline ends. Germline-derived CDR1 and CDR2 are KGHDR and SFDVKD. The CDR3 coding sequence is TGTGCCACCAGTGATTCTCGGACGAGGGAGACCCAGTACTTC. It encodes CATSDSRTRETQYF.

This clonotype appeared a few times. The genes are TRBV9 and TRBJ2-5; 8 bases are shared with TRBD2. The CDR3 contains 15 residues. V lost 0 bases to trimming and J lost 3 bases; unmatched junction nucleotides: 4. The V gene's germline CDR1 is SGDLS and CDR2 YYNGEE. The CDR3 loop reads CASSVDLAGKETQYF. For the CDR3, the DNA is TGTGCCAGCAGCGTAGATCTAGCGGGTAAAGAGACCCAGTACTTC.

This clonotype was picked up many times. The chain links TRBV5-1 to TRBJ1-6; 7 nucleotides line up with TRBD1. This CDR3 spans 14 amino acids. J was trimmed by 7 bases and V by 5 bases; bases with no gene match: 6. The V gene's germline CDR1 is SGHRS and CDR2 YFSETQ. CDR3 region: CASRPTGKNSPLHF. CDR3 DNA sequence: TGCGCCAGCAGACCGACAGGGAAGAATTCACCCCTCCACTTT.